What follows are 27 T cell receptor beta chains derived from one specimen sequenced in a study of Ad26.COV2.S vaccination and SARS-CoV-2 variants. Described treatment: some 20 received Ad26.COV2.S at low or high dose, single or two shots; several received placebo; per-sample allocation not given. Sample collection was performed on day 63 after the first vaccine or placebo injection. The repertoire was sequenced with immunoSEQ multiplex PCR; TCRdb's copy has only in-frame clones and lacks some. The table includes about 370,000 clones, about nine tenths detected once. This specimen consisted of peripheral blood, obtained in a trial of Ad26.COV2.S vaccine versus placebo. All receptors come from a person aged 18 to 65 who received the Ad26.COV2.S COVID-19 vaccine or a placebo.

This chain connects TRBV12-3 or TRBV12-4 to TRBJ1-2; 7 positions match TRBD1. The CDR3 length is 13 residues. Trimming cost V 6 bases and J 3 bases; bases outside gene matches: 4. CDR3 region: CASRRDSHYGYTF. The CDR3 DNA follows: TGTGCCAGCAGGAGGGACAGCCACTATGGCTACACCTTC.

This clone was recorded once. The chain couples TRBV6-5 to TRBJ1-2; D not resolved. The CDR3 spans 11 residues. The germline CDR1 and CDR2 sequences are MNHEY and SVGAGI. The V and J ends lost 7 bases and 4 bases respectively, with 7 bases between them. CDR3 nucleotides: TGTGCCAGCAAATCCCTCTATGGCTACACCTTC. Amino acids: CASKSLYGYTF.

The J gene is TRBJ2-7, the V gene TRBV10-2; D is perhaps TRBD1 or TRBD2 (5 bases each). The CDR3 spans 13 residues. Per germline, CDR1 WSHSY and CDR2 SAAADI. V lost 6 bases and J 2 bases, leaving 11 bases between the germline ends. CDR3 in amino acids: CASRGTHTYEQYF. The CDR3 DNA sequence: TGCGCCAGCAGAGGGACGCATACCTACGAGCAGTACTTC.

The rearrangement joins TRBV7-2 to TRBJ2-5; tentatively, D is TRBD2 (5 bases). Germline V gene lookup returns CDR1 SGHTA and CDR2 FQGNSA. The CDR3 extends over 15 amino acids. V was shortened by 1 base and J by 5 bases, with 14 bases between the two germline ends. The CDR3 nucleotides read TGTGCCAGCAGCTTAGGGAGGTACCTCCGTGAGACCCAGTACTTC. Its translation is CASSLGRYLRETQYF.

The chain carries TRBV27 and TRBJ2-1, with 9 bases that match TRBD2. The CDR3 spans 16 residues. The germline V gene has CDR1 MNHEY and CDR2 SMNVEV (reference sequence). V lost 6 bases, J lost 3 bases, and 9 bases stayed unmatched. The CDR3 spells CASRNTGTSLYNEQFF. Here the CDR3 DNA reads TGTGCCAGCAGGAACACCGGGACTAGCCTCTACAATGAGCAGTTCTTC.

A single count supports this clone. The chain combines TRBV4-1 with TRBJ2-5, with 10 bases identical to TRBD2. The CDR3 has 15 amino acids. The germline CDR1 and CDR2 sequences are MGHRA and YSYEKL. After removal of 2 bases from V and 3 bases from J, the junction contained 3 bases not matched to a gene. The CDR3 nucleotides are TGCGCCAGCAGCCAACAAGGGACTAGCGAAGAGACCCAGTACTTC. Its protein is CASSQQGTSEETQYF.

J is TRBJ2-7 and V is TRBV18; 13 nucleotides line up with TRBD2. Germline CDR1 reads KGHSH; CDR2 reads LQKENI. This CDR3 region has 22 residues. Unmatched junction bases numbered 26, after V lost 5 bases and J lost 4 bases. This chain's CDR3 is CASSSIGTSGDIRTRANYEQYF. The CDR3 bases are TGTGCCAGCTCATCCATAGGGACTAGCGGGGATATACGGACCCGAGCCAATTACGAGCAGTACTTC.

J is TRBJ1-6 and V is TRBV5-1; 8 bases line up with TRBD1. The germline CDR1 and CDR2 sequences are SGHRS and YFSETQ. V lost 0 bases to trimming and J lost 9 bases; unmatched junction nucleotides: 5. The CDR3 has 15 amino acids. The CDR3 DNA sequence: TGCGCCAGCAGCTTGGGACAGGGGAGTGGTTCACCCCTCCACTTT. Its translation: CASSLGQGSGSPLHF.

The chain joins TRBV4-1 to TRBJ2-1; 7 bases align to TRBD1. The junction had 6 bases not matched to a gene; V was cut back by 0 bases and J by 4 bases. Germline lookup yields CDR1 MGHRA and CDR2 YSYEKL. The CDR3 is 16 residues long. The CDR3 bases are TGCGCCAGCAGCCAAGAAGAGGGGGCGAGATACAATGAGCAGTTCTTC. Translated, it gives CASSQEEGARYNEQFF.

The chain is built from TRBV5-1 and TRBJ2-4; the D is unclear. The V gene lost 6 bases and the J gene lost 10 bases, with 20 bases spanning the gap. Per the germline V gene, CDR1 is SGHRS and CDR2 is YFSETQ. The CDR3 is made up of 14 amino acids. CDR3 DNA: TGCGCCAGCACCCCCAGTCTACAGTTGGGGATTCAGTACTTC. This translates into CASTPSLQLGIQYF.

CDR3 nucleotide sequence: TGTGCCAGCAGGAAGGAGGGTTACACAGATACGCAGTATTTT. Encoded protein: CASRKEGYTDTQYF. This sequence joins TRBV6-5 and TRBJ2-3, with D possibly matching TRBD2 (6 bases). Germline V gene sequence: CDR1 MNHEY, CDR2 SVGAGI. V was pared by 6 bases and J by 2 bases, with 12 bases between. This CDR3 has 14 amino acids.

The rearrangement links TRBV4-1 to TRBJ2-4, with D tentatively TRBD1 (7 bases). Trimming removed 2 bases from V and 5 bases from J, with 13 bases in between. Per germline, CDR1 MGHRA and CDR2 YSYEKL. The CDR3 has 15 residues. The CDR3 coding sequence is TGCGCCAGCAGCCAATCCCCAGGGGGGCAAAACATTCAGTACTTC. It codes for CASSQSPGGQNIQYF.

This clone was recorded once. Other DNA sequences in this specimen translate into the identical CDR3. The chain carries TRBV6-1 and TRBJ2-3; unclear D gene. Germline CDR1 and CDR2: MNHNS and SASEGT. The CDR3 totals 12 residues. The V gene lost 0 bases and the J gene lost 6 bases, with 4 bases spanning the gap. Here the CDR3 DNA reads TGTGCCAGCAGTGAAGCGGAGGATACGCAGTATTTT. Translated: CASSEAEDTQYF.

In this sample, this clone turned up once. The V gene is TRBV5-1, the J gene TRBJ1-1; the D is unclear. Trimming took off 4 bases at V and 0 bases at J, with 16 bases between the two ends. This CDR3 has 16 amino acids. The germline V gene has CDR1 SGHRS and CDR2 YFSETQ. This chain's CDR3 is CASSPGAATMNTEAFF. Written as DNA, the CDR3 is TGCGCCAGCAGCCCGGGCGCCGCAACGATGAACACTGAAGCTTTCTTT.

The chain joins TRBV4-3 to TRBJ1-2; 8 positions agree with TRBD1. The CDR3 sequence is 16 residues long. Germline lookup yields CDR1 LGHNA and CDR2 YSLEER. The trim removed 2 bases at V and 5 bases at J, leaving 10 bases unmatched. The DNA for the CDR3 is TGCGCCAGCAGCCAAACAGGGGGGAGCGACTATTATGGCTACACCTTC. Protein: CASSQTGGSDYYGYTF.

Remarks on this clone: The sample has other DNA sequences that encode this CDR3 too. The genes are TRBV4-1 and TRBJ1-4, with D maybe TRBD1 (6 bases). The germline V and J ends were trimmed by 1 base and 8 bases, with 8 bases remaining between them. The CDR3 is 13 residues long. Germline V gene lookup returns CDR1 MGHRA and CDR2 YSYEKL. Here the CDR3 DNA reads TGCGCCAGCAGCCAAGTTAGGGGGGAAAAACTGTTTTTT. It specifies CASSQVRGEKLFF.

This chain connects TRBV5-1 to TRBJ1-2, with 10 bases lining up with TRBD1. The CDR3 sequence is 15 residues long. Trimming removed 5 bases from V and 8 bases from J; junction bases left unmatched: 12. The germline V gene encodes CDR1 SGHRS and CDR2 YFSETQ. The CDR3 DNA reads TGCGCCAGCAGTCCGGGACAGGGGCGCGAGGGGGGCTACACCTTC. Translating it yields CASSPGQGREGGYTF.

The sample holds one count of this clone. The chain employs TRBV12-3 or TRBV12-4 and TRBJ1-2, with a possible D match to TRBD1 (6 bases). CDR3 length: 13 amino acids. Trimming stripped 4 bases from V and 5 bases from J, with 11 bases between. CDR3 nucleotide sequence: TGTGCCAGCAGTTGGACAGAGGGATATGGCTACACCTTC. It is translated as CASSWTEGYGYTF.

CDR3: CASSQDYVGSTGELFF. CDR3 DNA sequence: TGTGCCAGCAGCCAAGATTATGTGGGGAGCACCGGGGAGCTGTTTTTT. The chain employs TRBV3-1 (or the pseudogene TRBV3-2) and TRBJ2-2; D possibly corresponds to TRBD2 (5 bases). Between the trimmed V and J ends, which lost 0 bases and 4 bases, there was a span of 12 bases. This CDR3 comprises 16 residues. Germline-derived CDR1 and CDR2 are LGHDT and YNNKEL (reference sequence).

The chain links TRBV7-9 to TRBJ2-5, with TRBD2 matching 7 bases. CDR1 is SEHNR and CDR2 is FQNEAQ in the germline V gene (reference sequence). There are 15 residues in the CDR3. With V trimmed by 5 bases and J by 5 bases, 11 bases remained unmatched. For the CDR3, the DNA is TGTGCCAGCAGCCAACGCCTAGCGGTGAACGAGACCCAGTACTTC. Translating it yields CASSQRLAVNETQYF.

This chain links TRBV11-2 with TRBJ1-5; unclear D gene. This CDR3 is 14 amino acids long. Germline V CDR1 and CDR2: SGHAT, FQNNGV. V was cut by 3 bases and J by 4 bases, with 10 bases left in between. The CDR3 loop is CASSLTRSNQPQHF. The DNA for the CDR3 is TGTGCCAGCAGCTTGACCCGGTCGAATCAGCCCCAGCATTTT. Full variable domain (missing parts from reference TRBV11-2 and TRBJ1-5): EAGVAQSPRYKIIEKRQSVAFWCNPISGHATLYWYQQILGQGPKLLIQFQNNGVVDDSQLPKDRFSAERLKGVDSTLKIQPAKLEDSAVYLCASSLTRSNQPQHFGDGTRLSIL.

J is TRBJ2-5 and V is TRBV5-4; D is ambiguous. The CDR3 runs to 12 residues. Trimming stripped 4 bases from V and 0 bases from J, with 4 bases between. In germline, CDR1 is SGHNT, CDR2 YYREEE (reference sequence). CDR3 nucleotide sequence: TGTGCCAGCAGCCGTTACCAAGAGACCCAGTACTTC. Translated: CASSRYQETQYF.

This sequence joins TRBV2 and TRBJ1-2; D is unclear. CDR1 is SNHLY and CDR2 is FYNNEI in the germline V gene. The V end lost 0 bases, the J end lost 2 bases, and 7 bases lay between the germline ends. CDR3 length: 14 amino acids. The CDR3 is CASSEARRNYGYTF. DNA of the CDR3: TGTGCCAGCAGTGAAGCACGGCGGAACTATGGCTACACCTTC.

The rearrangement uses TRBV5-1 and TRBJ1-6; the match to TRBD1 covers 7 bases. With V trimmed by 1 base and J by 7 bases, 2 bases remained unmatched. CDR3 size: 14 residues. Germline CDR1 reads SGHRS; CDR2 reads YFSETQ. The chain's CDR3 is CASSLTGVNSPLHF. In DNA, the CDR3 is TGCGCCAGCAGCTTGACAGGGGTGAATTCACCCCTCCACTTT.

CDR3 region: CASSLGQNTQYF. In nucleotides, the CDR3 is TGTGCCAGCAGTTTGGGACAGAATACGCAGTATTTT. V usage is TRBV12-3 or TRBV12-4 and J usage is TRBJ2-3; 7 bases match TRBD1. V lost 3 bases to trimming and J lost 7 bases; unmatched junction nucleotides: 1. The CDR3 contains 12 residues.

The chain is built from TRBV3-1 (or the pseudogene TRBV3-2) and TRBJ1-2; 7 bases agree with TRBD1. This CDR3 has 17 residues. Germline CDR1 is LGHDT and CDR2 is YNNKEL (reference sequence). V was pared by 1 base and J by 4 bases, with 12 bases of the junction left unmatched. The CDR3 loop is CASSQGGEGARSYGYTF. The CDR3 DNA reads TGTGCCAGCAGCCAAGGTGGAGAGGGGGCTCGGAGCTATGGCTACACCTTC.

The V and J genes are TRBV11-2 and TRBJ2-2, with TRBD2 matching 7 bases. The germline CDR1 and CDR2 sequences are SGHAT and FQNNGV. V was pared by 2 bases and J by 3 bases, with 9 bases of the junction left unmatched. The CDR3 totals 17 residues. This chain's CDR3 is CASSLSGGGRDTGELFF. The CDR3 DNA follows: TGTGCCAGCAGCTTATCTGGGGGAGGGCGAGACACCGGGGAGCTGTTTTTT.